This T cell receptor beta chain comes out of a study of human T cells and chemical hapten exposure. This clonotype was seen repeatedly, ten times or more. The study's library attached unique molecular identifiers to single cDNA molecules. In TCRdb, the reads were re-called with MiXCR into one record per CDR3 protein. The table lists more than 100,000 distinct CDR3 sequences, about 7.7% of them singletons, with 1.3% to 1.5% in the top ten. From whole blood left unfractionated, total RNA was extracted. This clonotype was obtained from a human donor in good health. Some clones in this sample may be carry-over from other donors' samples. Sequencing input: whole blood.

CDR3 sequence: CASSPPGSSYNSPLHF. The CDR3 nucleotides are TGTGCCAGCAGCCCACCCGGGAGCTCCTATAATTCACCCCTCCACTTT. V usage is TRBV27 and J usage is TRBJ1-6; no reliable D call. Deletions cut 6 bases from V and 0 bases from J, with 12 bases between. Germline V gene sequence: CDR1 MNHEY, CDR2 SMNVEV (reference sequence). CDR3 length: 16 residues.